One sample yielded the 9 T cell receptor beta chains listed below, sequenced in a study of sequential checkpoint blockade in melanoma. Treatment reported: randomized to nivolumab then ipilimumab (arm A) or the reverse (arm B). The data were produced by immunoSEQ multiplex PCR, yet TCRdb's version contains in-frame clones alone and is incomplete. The sample lists under 50,000 clones; around nine tenths were seen once. The material was CD8+ T cells sorted from blood (inferred from file names), obtained from a patient given nivolumab and ipilimumab in sequence. The receptors here all came from a human donor with melanoma.

The chain employs TRBV27 and TRBJ2-2; D not certain. The CDR3 sequence is 14 residues long. Trimming removed 2 bases from V and 2 bases from J, with 6 bases in between. CDR1 is MNHEY and CDR2 is SMNVEV in the germline V gene (reference sequence). The CDR3: CASSLGQNTGELFF. DNA of the CDR3: TGTGCCAGCAGTTTAGGGCAAAACACCGGGGAGCTGTTTTTT.

In nucleotides, the CDR3 is TGCGCCAGCAGTGAAACAGGGGGTTGGGATGGCTACACCTTC. Residues: CASSETGGWDGYTF. V gene TRBV10-2 combines with J gene TRBJ1-2; 8 nucleotides line up with TRBD1. The germline gives CDR1 WSHSY, CDR2 SAAADI. This CDR3 is 14 amino acids long. J was trimmed by 6 bases and V by 3 bases; bases with no gene match: 6.

V and J are TRBV19 and TRBJ2-5, with D tentatively TRBD1 (6 bases). The end of the DNA is better explained by TRBJ2-7, so the J call may be wrong. Germline V CDR1 and CDR2: LNHDA, SQIVND (reference sequence). The CDR3 loop spans 12 amino acids. The CDR3 DNA follows: TGTGCCAGTAGCACAGGGCTCTACGAGCAGTACTTC. Translation gives CASSTGLYEQYF.

This sequence joins TRBV7-9 and TRBJ2-5, with a tentative D call TRBD1 (6 bases). The V and J ends lost 4 bases and 2 bases respectively, with 17 bases between them. The CDR3 runs to 16 residues. CDR1 and CDR2 (germline): SEHNR, FQNEAQ (reference sequence). CDR3 in DNA: TGTGCCAGCAGCTCCTTGGAGTACAGGGCGCAAGAGACCCAGTACTTC. This translates into CASSSLEYRAQETQYF.

This clone was counted a few times. The gene calls are TRBV14 and TRBJ2-7; TRBD1 aligns across 7 bases. The V gene's germline CDR1 is SGHDN and CDR2 FVKESK. V lost 4 bases and J lost 3; bases outside the gene matches: 6. CDR3 length: 14 amino acids. The DNA for the CDR3 is TGTGCCAGCAGCCCTTGGACAGGCAACTACGAGCAGTACTTC. Translation: CASSPWTGNYEQYF.

The count of this clone is one. V gene TRBV27 combines with J gene TRBJ1-2, with 7 bases matching TRBD1. Germline V gives CDR1 MNHEY, CDR2 SMNVEV (reference sequence). This CDR3 region has 15 residues. The V and J ends lost 5 bases and 7 bases, in that order; junction bases with no gene match: 13. The CDR3 DNA reads as TGTGCCAGCAGTATAGGGGGCGCGAACCTGCGTGGCTACACCTTC. Translation: CASSIGGANLRGYTF.

The rearrangement links TRBV11-2 to TRBJ2-7; 7 positions match TRBD2. The CDR3 totals 18 residues. The J segment lost 0 bases and the V segment lost 6 bases, leaving 17 bases of the junction unmatched. Germline assignment: CDR1 SGHAT and CDR2 FQNNGV. CDR3 amino acids: CASSDLAVFDYSSYEQYF. DNA for the CDR3: TGTGCCAGCAGTGATCTAGCGGTCTTTGACTATAGCTCCTACGAGCAGTACTTC.

CDR3: CASSVGRDSNQPQHF. CDR3 nucleotide sequence: TGTGCCAGCAGCGTAGGGAGGGATAGCAATCAGCCCCAGCATTTT. This chain connects TRBV9 to TRBJ1-5; D not resolved. Trimming pared 0 bases from V and 0 bases from J, leaving 7 bases between. This CDR3 spans 15 amino acids. Germline V gene data show CDR1 as SGDLS and CDR2 as YYNGEE.

The chain couples TRBV13 to TRBJ2-5; possibly TRBD1 for D (6 bases). The germline V gene has CDR1 PRHDT and CDR2 FYEKMQ (reference sequence). The CDR3 consists of 13 residues. The V and J ends lost 4 bases and 7 bases respectively, with 13 bases between them. The CDR3 DNA reads TGTGCCAGCAGCTATTCCGAAGGGGGGACCCAGTACTTC. Protein sequence: CASSYSEGGTQYF.